This TCR beta chain was identified in a study of T cells after yellow fever vaccination. The V and J ends lost 3 bases and 0 bases respectively, with 14 bases between them. Per the germline V gene, CDR1 is SGHDN and CDR2 is FVKESK. The CDR3 is 16 residues long. TCRdb re-called the 5' RACE reads with MiXCR, one entry per CDR3 protein. The data contain about 240,000 distinct CDR3 sequences, 6.9% of them singletons. Many counts were recorded for this clonotype. This sequence was found in a young man who received the YFV17D yellow fever vaccine. The input for sequencing was CD4+ T cells sorted from PBMCs, taken 15 days after the yellow fever booster vaccination. V is TRBV14 and J is TRBJ1-1, with D perhaps matching TRBD1 (5 bases). CDR3 protein: CASSHPQGHLNTEAFF. The CDR3 DNA reads as TGTGCCAGCAGCCATCCTCAAGGACACCTGAACACTGAAGCTTTCTTT.